Listed below are T cell receptor beta chains from one sample, sequenced in a study of blood T cell repertoires in COVID-19. TCRdb's copy holds only in-frame clones and misses some; the assay was immunoSEQ multiplex PCR. This sample carries some 100,000 clones, approximately 90% of them seen once, and the ten largest clones take around 1.1%. The sample comprised peripheral blood. The receptors shown here come from a human donor in a cohort sampled during active COVID-19. The CDR3 runs from the conserved cysteine through the conserved F or W. Each record gives: clone size, D gene, CDR3 length, J gene, V gene, CDR3 protein, CDR3 DNA. The D gene is left open where the match is weak. Size is stated for part of the rows, as once, few or many counts, or as a class when the clone is expanded.

.,.,15,TRBJ1-3,TRBV20-1,CSASLFGGVGNTIYF,TGCAGTGCTAGTTTATTTGGGGGCGTCGGGAACACCATATATTTT
.,.,13,TRBJ1-4,TRBV10-3,CATKGGATEKLFF,TGTGCCACCAAGGGAGGTGCAACTGAAAAACTGTTTTTT
.,TRBD1,14,TRBJ1-2,TRBV25-1,CASGDRVAGYGYTF,TGTGCCAGCGGGGACAGGGTGGCGGGGTATGGCTACACCTTC
.,.,14,TRBJ1-4,TRBV15,CATSRGLGSEKLFF,TGTGCCACCAGCAGAGGACTAGGGTCTGAAAAACTGTTTTTT
.,.,15,TRBJ2-1,TRBV2,CASSGVTHSYNEQFF,TGTGCCAGCAGTGGAGTAACTCACTCCTACAATGAGCAGTTCTTC
.,TRBD1,17,TRBJ2-7,TRBV19,CASSPSGTGGTNYEQYF,TGTGCCAGTAGTCCAAGCGGGACAGGGGGTACCAACTACGAGCAGTACTTC
.,.,15,TRBJ2-1,TRBV4-2,CASSQGGLRRAEQFF,TGTGCCAGCAGCCAAGGCGGACTCCGTCGGGCTGAGCAGTTCTTC
.,.,16,TRBJ2-6,TRBV5-5,CASSRLEGSGANVLTF,TGTGCCAGCAGCCGACTGGAGGGCTCTGGGGCCAACGTCCTGACTTTC
once,TRBD1,14,TRBJ2-7,TRBV9,CASSLGTGGYEQYF,TGTGCCAGCAGCCTGGGGACAGGGGGCTACGAGCAGTACTTC
.,.,15,TRBJ2-1,TRBV9,CASTIGLVEGGEQFF,TGTGCCAGCACCATAGGACTAGTTGAGGGGGGCGAGCAGTTCTTC
.,TRBD1,15,TRBJ2-2,TRBV5-1,CASRPRTGPTGELFF,TGCGCCAGCAGGCCACGGACAGGGCCCACCGGGGAGCTGTTTTTT
.,.,16,TRBJ2-3,TRBV4-1,CASSQDPTAGSDTQYF,TGCGCCAGCAGCCAAGATCCAACGGCAGGGTCAGATACGCAGTATTTT
.,TRBD1,14,TRBJ1-6,TRBV15,CATSRGQGNSPLHF,TGTGCCACCAGCAGAGGACAGGGGAATTCACCCCTCCACTTT